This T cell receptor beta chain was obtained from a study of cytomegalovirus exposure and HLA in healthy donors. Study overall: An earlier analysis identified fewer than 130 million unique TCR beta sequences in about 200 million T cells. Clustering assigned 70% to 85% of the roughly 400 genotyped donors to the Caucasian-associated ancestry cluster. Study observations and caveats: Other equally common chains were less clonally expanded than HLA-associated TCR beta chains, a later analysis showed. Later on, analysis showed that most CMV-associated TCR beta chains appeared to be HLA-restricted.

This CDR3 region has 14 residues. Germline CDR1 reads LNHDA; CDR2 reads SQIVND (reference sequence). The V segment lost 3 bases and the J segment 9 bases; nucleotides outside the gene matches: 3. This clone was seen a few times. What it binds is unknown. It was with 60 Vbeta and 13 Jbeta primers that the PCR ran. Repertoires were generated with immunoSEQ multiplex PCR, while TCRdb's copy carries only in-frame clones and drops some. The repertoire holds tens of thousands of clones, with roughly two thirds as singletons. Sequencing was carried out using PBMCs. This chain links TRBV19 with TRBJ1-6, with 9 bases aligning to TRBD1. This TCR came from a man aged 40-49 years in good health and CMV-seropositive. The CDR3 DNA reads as TGTGCCAGTAGTATCTACAGGGGGCCTTCACCCCTCCACTTT. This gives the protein CASSIYRGPSPLHF.